The entry below describes one TCR beta chain. RNA extraction was followed by reverse transcription into cDNA, which acted as the sequencing template. The data were produced by immunoSEQ multiplex PCR, yet TCRdb's version contains in-frame clones alone and is incomplete. Here the sample spans approximately 43,000 clones, 55% to 75% being singletons. The sample comes from a study of CD8+ T cells in alopecia areata. Germline CDR1 and CDR2: PRHDT and FYEKMQ (reference sequence). V gave up 4 bases and J gave up 2 bases, with 15 bases separating them. This CDR3 spans 16 amino acids. The treatment: oral pan-JAK inhibitor, 5-10 mg twice daily.

The sequenced sample was CD8+ T cells sorted from blood, obtained at week 4, from a patient treated with tofacitinib. The origin of this receptor is a human donor with alopecia areata. The chain recombines TRBV13 with TRBJ2-4, with TRBD1 as a possible D gene (5 bases). CDR3 region: CASSSQGEGTKNIQYF. CDR3 nucleotide sequence: TGTGCCAGCAGCTCGCAGGGTGAAGGGACCAAAAACATTCAGTACTTC. Combining the CDR3 with reference TRBV13 and TRBJ2-4 gives the whole variable domain AAGVIQSPRHLIKEKRETATLKCYPIPRHDTVYWYQQGPGQDPQFLISFYEKMQSDKGSIPDRFSAQQFSDYHSELNMSSLELGDSALYFCASSSQGEGTKNIQYFGAGTRLSVL.